This T cell receptor beta chain is drawn from a study of identical twins. General study findings and limits: Out-of-frame beta sequences exhibited a weaker degree of excess twin sharing. Out-of-frame alpha sequences shared by twins were enriched for low generation probability.

Each CDR3 protein gets one entry after TCRdb re-called the 5' RACE reads with MiXCR. The sample has around 480,000 distinct CDR3 sequences; around 14% are singletons. Trimming took 2 bases from V and 6 from J, leaving 13 bases between them. The CDR3 covers 15 residues. CDR1 MNHEY and CDR2 SVGAGI come from the germline V gene. In the case of this clonotype: Its specificity is not known.

These data also featured in a second study, about yellow fever vaccine responses in identical twins. That paper notes: The authors reported partly convergent, partly personalized vaccine responses in identical twins.

The source material was CD4+ T cells sorted from blood. This receptor was taken from a woman aged 18-35 years in good health. The gene calls are TRBV6-5 and TRBJ2-2, with a weak D call TRBD2 (5 bases). The CDR3 here is CASSYRIRESGELFF. CDR3 DNA sequence: TGTGCCAGCAGTTACAGGATTCGGGAATCCGGGGAGCTGTTTTTT.